A single sample gave rise to the 10 T cell receptor beta chains below, sequenced in a study of blood T cells in healthy people across ages. A J-beta primer mix and a sample-barcoded 5' primer were used in a second PCR of about 7 to 12 cycles. TCRdb processed the 5' RACE reads anew with MiXCR; each CDR3 protein has one entry. The table lists 780,000 or so distinct CDR3 sequences, about 56% of them singletons, with roughly 24% in the top ten. The sequenced sample consisted of blood. All receptors derive from a man aged 40-50 years in good health.

This chain joins TRBV2 and TRBJ2-2; the D is unclear. V lost 11 bases to trimming and J lost 8 bases, with 15 bases between them. The CDR3 length is 12 residues. CDR1 SNHLY and CDR2 FYNNEI come from the germline V gene. CDR3 loop: CASVLKKGELFF. DNA for the CDR3: TGTGCCTCCGTCCTTAAGAAGGGGGAGCTGTTTTTT.

The genes are TRBV18 and TRBJ2-3; TRBD2 is a possible D gene (6 bases). The V and J ends lost 2 bases and 0 bases respectively, with 12 bases between them. This CDR3 spans 16 amino acids. Germline values: CDR1 KGHSH, CDR2 LQKENI. CDR3 sequence: CASSPVSGGSTDTQYF. CDR3 nucleotide sequence: TGTGCCAGCTCACCAGTTAGTGGGGGGAGCACAGATACGCAGTATTTT.

V and J are TRBV7-9 and TRBJ2-5; D is ambiguous. The V end lost 11 bases, the J end lost 2 bases, and 18 bases lay between the germline ends. In germline, CDR1 is SEHNR, CDR2 FQNEAQ (reference sequence). The CDR3 spans 14 residues. CDR3 amino acids: CAGSSPGLQETQYF. In DNA form, the CDR3 reads TGTGCCGGCTCGTCCCCGGGCCTACAAGAGACCCAGTACTTC.

This clonotype came up a few times. The gene calls are TRBV6-2 or TRBV6-3 and TRBJ2-7; no clear D. Trimming removed 5 bases from V and 7 bases from J, with 15 bases in between. The CDR3 is 13 residues long. Germline loops: CDR1 MNHEY, CDR2 SVGEGT. The CDR3, as DNA: TGTGCCAGCAGTCTCACCACAAATGGTGAGCAGTACTTC. It yields the protein CASSLTTNGEQYF.

In this sample, this clonotype turned up once. J is TRBJ2-7 and V is TRBV7-2; the D gene is possibly TRBD1 (6 bases). CDR1 SGHTA and CDR2 FQGNSA come from the germline V gene. The CDR3 is 14 amino acids. V was trimmed by 0 bases and J by 3 bases, leaving 9 bases between them. This CDR3 is CASSLAQGIYEQYF. The CDR3 DNA is TGTGCCAGCAGCTTAGCGCAGGGGATCTACGAGCAGTACTTC.

The gene calls are TRBV13 and TRBJ2-1, with 10 bases lining up with TRBD2. Germline CDR1 PRHDT, CDR2 FYEKMQ (reference sequence). V dropped 5 bases and J dropped 5; count of bases not matched to a gene: 21. CDR3 length: 20 residues. The CDR3 DNA follows: TGTGCCAGCAGCATTACCCTATTAGAGCGGGAGGGAAAGAAGAACAATGAGCAGTTCTTC. This translates into CASSITLLEREGKKNNEQFF.

This clonotype was detected a few times. The chain couples TRBV2 to TRBJ2-5; the D gene is possibly TRBD1 (6 bases). CDR3 length equals 13 residues. Trimming took off 3 bases at V and 4 bases at J, with 9 bases between the two ends. The V gene's germline CDR1 is SNHLY and CDR2 FYNNEI. The CDR3 loop is CASSDDRIETQYF. As DNA, the CDR3 is TGTGCCAGCAGTGACGACAGGATAGAGACCCAGTACTTC.

This clonotype was detected a few times. The chain carries TRBV20-1 and TRBJ2-1; 10 nucleotides match TRBD2. The V gene end was trimmed by 6 bases and the J gene end by 8 bases; junction bases not matched to a gene: 13. The CDR3 runs 15 residues. Germline V gene data show CDR1 as DFQATT and CDR2 as SNEGSKA (reference sequence). The CDR3 nucleotides read TGCAGTGCCCCTGTGGTAGCGGGGGGATCGTATGAGCAGTTCTTC. It translates to CSAPVVAGGSYEQFF.

This chain links TRBV5-1 with TRBJ2-5; 7 bases are a match to TRBD2. The CDR3 sequence is 15 residues long. The V segment lost 1 base and the J segment 3 bases; nucleotides outside the gene matches: 6. Germline V gives CDR1 SGHRS, CDR2 YFSETQ. DNA of the CDR3: TGCGCCAGCAGCTTGACGCCTAGCGGAAAAGAGACCCAGTACTTC. As protein: CASSLTPSGKETQYF.

This clonotype has just a few counts. The chain's CDR3 is CSAQATGGSYEQYF. In DNA form, the CDR3 reads TGCAGTGCGCAAGCTACAGGGGGCTCCTACGAGCAGTACTTC. This rearrangement joins TRBV20-1 to TRBJ2-7; TRBD1 matches 8 bases. Trimming removed 6 bases from V and 0 bases from J; junction bases left unmatched: 7. Germline CDR1 is DFQATT and CDR2 is SNEGSKA (reference sequence). The length of the CDR3 is 14 residues.